This T cell receptor (beta chain) was obtained from a study of T cell responses to AZD1222 COVID-19 vaccine. Data came from immunoSEQ multiplex PCR; TCRdb stores just in-frame clones and leaves some out. The data hold tens of thousands of clones, with roughly nine tenths observed a single time. Trimming took 2 bases from V and 2 from J; bases not matched to a gene: 3. Germline CDR1 reads SGHRS; CDR2 reads YFSETQ. CDR3 length: 15 residues. This clone appeared a single time. Its antigen is unidentified. The study's findings and limits: At baseline, seropositivity was found in only 6 or 7 AZD1222 recipients.

Sequencing was performed on peripheral blood, taken on day 0 of AZD1222 vaccination. V and J are TRBV5-1 and TRBJ2-3; 9 nucleotides agree with TRBD1. The TCR was taken from an adult in good health. The CDR3 is CASSLGTGITDTQYF. For the CDR3, the DNA is TGCGCCAGCAGCTTAGGGACAGGGATCACAGATACGCAGTATTTT.